This TCR beta chain emerged from a study of T cells in Graves' hyperthyroidism and ophthalmopathy. Deletions cut 4 bases from V and 4 bases from J, with 16 bases between. Germline V gene data show CDR1 as PRHDT and CDR2 as FYEKMQ (reference sequence). The CDR3 extends over 15 amino acids. The TCR beta CDR3 regions underwent amplification using RNA transcripts as the source. An initial round of RT-PCR targeting the TCR CDR3 relied on the HTBI primer set. Each CDR3 protein gets one entry after TCRdb re-called the multiplex PCR reads with MiXCR. The sample gives 620,000 or so distinct CDR3 sequences, roughly 15% of which show up once; around 12% is in the top ten. In this sample, this clonotype turned up many times.

Specimen: blood. The genes are TRBV13 and TRBJ2-5, with D possibly TRBD2 on 7 matching bases. The receptor's source is a woman aged 45-59 years with Graves' ophthalmopathy. CDR3 residues: CASSSTQGRAETQYF. The CDR3, as DNA: TGTGCCAGCAGCTCCACTCAGGGGAGGGCAGAGACCCAGTACTTC. The full variable domain, with the rest looked up from reference TRBV13 and TRBJ2-5, is AAGVIQSPRHLIKEKRETATLKCYPIPRHDTVYWYQQGPGQDPQFLISFYEKMQSDKGSIPDRFSAQQFSDYHSELNMSSLELGDSALYFCASSSTQGRAETQYFGPGTRLLVL.